This TCR beta chain stems from a study of T cells in Graves' hyperthyroidism and ophthalmopathy. The CDR3 is 13 amino acids. The V end lost 8 bases, the J end lost 7 bases, and 15 bases lay between the germline ends. From RNA transcripts, TCR beta CDR3 regions were amplified. The HTBI primer set served for first-round RT-PCR of the TCR CDR3. TCRdb re-derived calls from the multiplex PCR reads in MiXCR, one entry per CDR3 protein. Of around 520,000 distinct CDR3 sequences in the sample, approximately 25% were seen once. There are a few counts of this clonotype. The sequence was obtained from a woman between 25 and 40 years old with Graves' ophthalmopathy. Specimen: blood. This sequence joins TRBV12-3 or TRBV12-4 and TRBJ1-5; possible D gene TRBD1, 5 bases. The CDR3 DNA follows: TGTGCCAGCGGACCGGGGGGTTTACAGCCCCAGCATTTT. Protein sequence: CASGPGGLQPQHF.